The T cell receptor (beta chain) described here comes from a study of T cell responses to AZD1222 COVID-19 vaccine. Findings and limits, study-wide: Among the donors, most were white British and more were female, and clonal diversity was possibly underestimated. Repertoire samples came only from after the peak T cell response. Vaccination with two AZD1222 doses was followed by a rise in Spike-specific TCR breadth and depth. Of spike-specific TCRs, nearly half reportedly target regions left unmutated in variants.

Data came from immunoSEQ multiplex PCR; TCRdb stores just in-frame clones and leaves some out. The sample includes some 150,000 clones, 88% of them seen just once. With respect to this clone: Its target is unknown.

Trimming pared 1 base from V and 8 bases from J, leaving 14 bases between. The CDR3 totals 15 residues. Germline V lookup: CDR1 SNHLY, CDR2 FYNNEI. The source material was peripheral blood, sampled on day 0 of AZD1222 vaccination. This sequence originates from an adult in good health. The chain joins TRBV2 to TRBJ1-4; D call uncertain. CDR3 DNA sequence: TGTGCCAGCAGTGAAGTCCCCCCCTATACAGAAAAACTGTTTTTT. This sequence encodes CASSEVPPYTEKLFF.